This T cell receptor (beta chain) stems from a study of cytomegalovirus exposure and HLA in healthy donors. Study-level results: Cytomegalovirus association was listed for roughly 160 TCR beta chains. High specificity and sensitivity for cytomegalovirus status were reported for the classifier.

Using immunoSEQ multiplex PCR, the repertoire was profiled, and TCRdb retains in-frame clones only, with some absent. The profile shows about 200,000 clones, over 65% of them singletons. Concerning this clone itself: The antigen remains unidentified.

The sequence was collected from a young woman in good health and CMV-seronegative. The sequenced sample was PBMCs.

CDR3 sequence: CASSLVKAGRTDTQYF. The CDR3 nucleotides are TGCGCCAGCAGCTTGGTAAAGGCGGGGCGCACAGATACGCAGTATTTT. V and J are TRBV5-1 and TRBJ2-3, with D possibly TRBD2 on 6 matching bases. The CDR3 runs 16 residues. CDR1 and CDR2 (germline): SGHRS, YFSETQ. The V gene lost 0 bases and the J gene lost 1 base, with 12 bases spanning the gap.